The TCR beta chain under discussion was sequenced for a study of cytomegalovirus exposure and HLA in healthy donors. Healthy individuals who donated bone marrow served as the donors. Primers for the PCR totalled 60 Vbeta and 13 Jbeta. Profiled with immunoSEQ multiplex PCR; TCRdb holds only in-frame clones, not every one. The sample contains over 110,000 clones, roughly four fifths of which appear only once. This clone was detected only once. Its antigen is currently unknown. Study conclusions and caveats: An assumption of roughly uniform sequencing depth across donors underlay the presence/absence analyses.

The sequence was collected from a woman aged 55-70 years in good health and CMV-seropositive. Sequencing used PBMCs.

CDR3 DNA sequence: TGTGCCAGCAGCCCCCGCGTCCGGGGTGATGAAAAACTGTTTTTT. This codes for CASSPRVRGDEKLFF. The gene calls are TRBV9 and TRBJ1-4; D remains ambiguous. V gave up 4 bases and J gave up 6 bases, with 16 bases separating them. Germline assignment: CDR1 SGDLS and CDR2 YYNGEE. The CDR3 has 15 residues. Supplemented by reference TRBV9 and TRBJ1-4, the full variable domain reads DSGVTQTPKHLITATGQRVTLRCSPRSGDLSVYWYQQSLDQGLQFLIQYYNGEERAKGNILERFSAQQFPDLHSELNLSSLELGDSALYFCASSPRVRGDEKLFFGSGTQLSVL.